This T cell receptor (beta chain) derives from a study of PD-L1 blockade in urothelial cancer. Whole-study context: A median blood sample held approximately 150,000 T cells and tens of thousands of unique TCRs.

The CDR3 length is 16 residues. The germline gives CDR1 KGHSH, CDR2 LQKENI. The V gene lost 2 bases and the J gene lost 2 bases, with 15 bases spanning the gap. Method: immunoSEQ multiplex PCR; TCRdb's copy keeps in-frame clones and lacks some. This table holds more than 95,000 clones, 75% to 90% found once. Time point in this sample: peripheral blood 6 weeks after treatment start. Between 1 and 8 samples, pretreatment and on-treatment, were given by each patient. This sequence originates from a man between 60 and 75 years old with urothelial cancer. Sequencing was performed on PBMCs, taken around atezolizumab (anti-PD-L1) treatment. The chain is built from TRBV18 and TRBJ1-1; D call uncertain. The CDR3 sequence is CASSPYVVQQNTEAFF. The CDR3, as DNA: TGTGCCAGCTCACCATATGTGGTACAGCAAAACACTGAAGCTTTCTTT.